The 4 T cell receptor beta chains below come from one sample, sequenced in a study of regulatory T cells in long-lasting Graves disease. Investigators prepared the TCR beta libraries by applying iRepertoire HTBI primers and Arm-PCR of CDR3 regions. Each CDR3 protein gets one entry after TCRdb re-called the multiplex PCR reads with MiXCR. This sample yields a few hundred thousand distinct CDR3 sequences, of which approximately 15% are seen a single time; about 27% belongs to the top ten. The time point here: newly diagnosed GD, antithyroid drugs for less than 3 months. With RNA extracted from PBMCs as input, the TCR library was made. In addition, the sample was reused for a study of T cells in Graves' hyperthyroidism and ophthalmopathy.

The sequenced sample was peripheral blood mononuclear cells (PBMCs), obtained at new diagnosis, from a patient treated with antithyroid drugs. These receptors came from a man in his forties or fifties with Graves disease.

This clonotype showed up many times. The V call is TRBV30, the J call TRBJ1-1; no clear D. The germline CDR1 and CDR2 sequences are GTSNPN and SVGIG (reference sequence). V was trimmed by 4 bases and J by 0 bases, leaving 9 bases between them. This CDR3 is built from 13 residues. This CDR3 reads CAWIGQLNTEAFF. The CDR3 nucleotides are TGTGCCTGGATTGGGCAGTTGAACACTGAAGCTTTCTTT.

The chain joins TRBV5-5 to TRBJ2-5; D may be TRBD2 (6 bases). Per germline, CDR1 SGHKS and CDR2 YYEKEE (reference sequence). The CDR3 length is 15 residues. Trimming pared 8 bases from V and 1 base from J, leaving 18 bases between. The chain's CDR3 is CASQLVSGGQETQYF. The CDR3 nucleotides are TGTGCCAGTCAGCTGGTGTCCGGGGGCCAAGAGACCCAGTACTTC.

The sample holds many counts of this clonotype. The chain joins TRBV9 to TRBJ1-2, with D uncertain. The CDR3 spans 14 residues. V lost 4 bases and J lost 0, with 10 bases in between. Germline V gene data show CDR1 as SGDLS and CDR2 as YYNGEE. The CDR3 coding sequence is TGTGCCAGCAGCCCTCGAGGTCCTAACTATGGCTACACCTTC. It translates to CASSPRGPNYGYTF.

This clonotype was detected many times. CDR3 region: CASSTYRGTGTEAFF. The CDR3 region has the DNA TGTGCCAGCAGTACCTACAGGGGGACGGGCACTGAAGCTTTCTTT. J is TRBJ1-1 and V is TRBV28; TRBD1 agrees at 8 bases. The CDR3 extends over 15 amino acids. CDR1 and CDR2 from the germline V gene are MDHEN and SYDVKM. V was pared by 5 bases and J by 4 bases, with 9 bases of the junction left unmatched.